Reported below is one T cell receptor beta chain. The data stem from a study of blood T cells in healthy people across ages. A sample-barcoded 5' primer and a J-beta primer mix were used in a second PCR of about 7 to 12 cycles. TCRdb itself ran the 5' RACE reads through MiXCR, one entry per CDR3 protein. The sample includes some 880,000 distinct CDR3 sequences, under 40% seen only once; the top ten take around 13%. Trimming pared 2 bases from V and 1 base from J, leaving 9 bases between. CDR1 is SGHTA, CDR2 FQGNSA, per germline. This CDR3 contains 15 residues. The sequencing sample was made of blood. The clonotype originates from a young man in good health. The J gene is TRBJ1-5, the V gene TRBV7-2; D remains ambiguous. CDR3 sequence (DNA): TGTGCCAGCAGCTTACAATCACGAAGCAATCAGCCCCAGCATTTT. This gives the protein CASSLQSRSNQPQHF.